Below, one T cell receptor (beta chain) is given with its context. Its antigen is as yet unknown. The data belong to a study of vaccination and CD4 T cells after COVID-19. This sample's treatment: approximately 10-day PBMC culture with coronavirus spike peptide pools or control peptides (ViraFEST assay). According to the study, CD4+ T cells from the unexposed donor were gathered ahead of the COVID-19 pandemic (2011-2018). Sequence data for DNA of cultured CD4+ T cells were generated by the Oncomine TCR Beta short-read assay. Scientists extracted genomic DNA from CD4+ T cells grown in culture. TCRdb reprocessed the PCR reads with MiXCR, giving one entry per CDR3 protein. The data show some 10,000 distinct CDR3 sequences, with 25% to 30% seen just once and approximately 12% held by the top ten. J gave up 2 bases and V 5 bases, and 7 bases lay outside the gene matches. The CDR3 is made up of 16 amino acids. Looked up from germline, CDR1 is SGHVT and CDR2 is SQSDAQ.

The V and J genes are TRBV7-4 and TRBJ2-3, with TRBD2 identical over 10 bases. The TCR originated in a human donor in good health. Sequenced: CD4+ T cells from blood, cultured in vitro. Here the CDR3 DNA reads TGTGCCAGCAGCCTCACTAGCGGGGCGAACACAGATACGCAGTATTTT. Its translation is CASSLTSGANTDTQYF.